This T cell receptor (beta chain) was profiled in a study of shared T cell receptors in the human thymus (dated by TCRdb to the early 2020s). Concerning the study at large: The study examined how self-reactive, shared T-cell receptor alpha chains are generated in the human thymus.

Including the terminal cysteine and phenylalanine, the CDR3 comprises 17 residues. Of the read, only the CDR3 DNA is kept; its 51 bases are in frame from base 1. CDR1 and CDR2 were assigned from the germline V gene as SGHTA and FQGNSA. The V and J ends are trimmed by 1 base and 1 base, leaving 13 bases between them. This clone was seen a handful of times. Its antigen is not yet known. Base quality data are lacking; no much larger clone is found one base away. Library preparation was by the immunoSEQ multiplex PCR assay. TCRdb re-hosts the immuneACCESS table, in-frame sequences only. Its copies lack some clones; in the studies checked, an unresolved V gene accounts for under half of them, and the cause for the rest is not known. For this sample there are around 730,000 clones; 70% to 90% appear just once. Over 0.008% of the sample is taken by the ten largest. These same data were also listed under a study on human thymus T cells. The second study reports: The donors were immunologically healthy infants in Finland who had open corrective cardiac surgery for congenital heart defects. Thymus tissue was obtained as surgical resects removed during corrective cardiac surgery. Usage of V and J gene segments appeared to be biased in both the thymic and the peripheral blood repertoires. According to the related research, thymic TCR repertoires were highly overlapping among unrelated individuals. TCR alpha and beta repertoires from roughly eight infant thymus samples and a few related peripheral blood samples were characterized in the study. Donor ages ranged from about 7 to 244 days, and the cohort comprised over 5 male and a couple of female infants. Thymocytes were released mechanically from tissue and stored at -70 °C as pellets of 10-30 million cells. A QIAsymphony instrument was used to extract genomic DNA from the frozen cell pellets. TCRB and TCRAD loci were amplified from a standardized quantity of quality-controlled genomic DNA using the immunoSEQ multiplex PCR assay. Amplicons spanned the V(D)J region at a length sufficient to cover the CDR3 and identify V and J genes. Through the commercial immunoSEQ service, the amplicons were sequenced on an Illumina platform. Primer bias and sequencing errors were corrected as previously described, and TCRAD and TCRB definitions were based on the IMGT database. immunoSEQ Analyzer 3.0 and VDJTools were used for repertoire analysis, which covered basic statistics, V/J segment usage, diversity estimates, rarefaction and pairwise overlap. Diversity was estimated using the Chao1, ChaoE, Efron-Thisted, Shannon and inverse Simpson indices, and was also estimated on datasets down-sampled to the size of the smallest sample. For repertoire overlap, CDR3 nucleotide sequence, V gene and J gene had to match strictly, and clustering was done by Jaccard-based multidimensional scaling. On average, about 800,000 unique TCRB clonotypes were obtained from thymus samples, compared with some 84,000 from blood samples.

The sample consisted of thymocytes. Here the chain combines TRBV7-2 and TRBJ1-4; perhaps TRBD1 is the D gene, with 5 bases matching. This receptor was identified in a girl in the first two years of life with a congenital heart defect. Donor details come from another sample of the same person, matched by shared clones. The encoded CDR3 is CASSLDGGGGTNEKLFF. The DNA sequence is given as TGTGCCAGCAGCTTAGACGGCGGGGGGGGAACTAATGAAAAACTGTTTTTT.